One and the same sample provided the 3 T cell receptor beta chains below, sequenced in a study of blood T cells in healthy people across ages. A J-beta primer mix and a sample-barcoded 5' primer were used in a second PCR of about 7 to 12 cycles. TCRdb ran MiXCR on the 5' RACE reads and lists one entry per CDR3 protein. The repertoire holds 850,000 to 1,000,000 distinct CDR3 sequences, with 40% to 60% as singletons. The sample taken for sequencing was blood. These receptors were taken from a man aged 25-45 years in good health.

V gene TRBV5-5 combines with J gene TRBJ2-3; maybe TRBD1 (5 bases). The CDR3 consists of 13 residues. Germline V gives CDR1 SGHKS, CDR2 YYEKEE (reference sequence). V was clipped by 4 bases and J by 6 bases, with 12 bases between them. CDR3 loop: CASSGLWGDTQYF. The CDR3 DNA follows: TGTGCCAGCAGCGGTTTATGGGGCGATACGCAGTATTTT. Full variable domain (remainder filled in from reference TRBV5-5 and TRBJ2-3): DAGVTQSPTHLIKTRGQQVTLRCSPISGHKSVSWYQQVLGQGPQFIFQYYEKEERGRGNFPDRFSARQFPNYSSELNVNALLLGDSALYLCASSGLWGDTQYFGPGTRLTVL.

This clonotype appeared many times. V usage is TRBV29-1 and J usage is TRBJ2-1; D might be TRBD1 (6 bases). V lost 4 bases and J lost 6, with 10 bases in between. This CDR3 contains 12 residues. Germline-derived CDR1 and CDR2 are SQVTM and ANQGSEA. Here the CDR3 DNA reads TGCAGCGTTGTTACAGGGCTCAATGAGCAGTTCTTC. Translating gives CSVVTGLNEQFF.

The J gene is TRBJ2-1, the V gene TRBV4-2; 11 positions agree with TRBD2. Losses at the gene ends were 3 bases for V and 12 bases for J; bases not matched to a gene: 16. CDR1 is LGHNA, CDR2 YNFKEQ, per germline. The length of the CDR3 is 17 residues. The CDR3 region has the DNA TGTGCCAGCAGCCAGGAAGGTACTAGCGGGGGATGGGATGGGCAGTTCTTC. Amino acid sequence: CASSQEGTSGGWDGQFF.